This is a list of T cell receptor beta chains from one sample in a study of T cells in Graves' hyperthyroidism and ophthalmopathy. TCRdb used MiXCR to reprocess the multiplex PCR reads, holding one entry per CDR3 protein. The data hold around 340,000 distinct CDR3 sequences, with about 18% observed a single time. Sequenced sample: blood. These receptors were obtained from a woman aged 50 to 60 with Graves' hyperthyroidism. The conserved cysteine and the conserved F or W are not part of the CDR3 here. The order of the fields is V gene, CDR3 length, D gene, CDR3 protein. The D gene is left open where the match is weak.

TRBV5-5,13,.,ASSRSIDGANVLT
TRBV20-1,11,.,SAIQAPNYGYT
TRBV28,12,TRBD1,ASSFPGGEEKLF
TRBV20-1,12,TRBD1,SASDGTGGDTQY
TRBV29-1,10,TRBD1,SVKTGGNEQF
TRBV12-3/TRBV12-4,12,.,ASSFGAGNQPQH
TRBV6-1,14,TRBD1,ASSARTGTGGGIQY
TRBV11-1,13,.,ASSRGRVESGELF
TRBV3-1,14,TRBD2,ASSPRLAGAGETQY
TRBV6-6,14,TRBD1,ASSYRGQGIGDEQF
TRBV20-1,12,TRBD1,SARPGTADQPQH
TRBV19,13,.,ASSIGQNSSQPQH
TRBV7-2,10,.,ASSLYNQPQH
TRBV7-2,14,TRBD2,ASSSGEAGGGGELF
TRBV11-1,16,TRBD2,ASSLPTGGESSYNEQF
TRBV5-1,13,TRBD1,ASSLEQGAGETQY
TRBV6-1,13,.,ASSDGHTAFQPQH
TRBV5-1,14,TRBD2,ASSLVGTGRGNEQF
TRBV18,15,.,ASSPFSQANSGNTIY
TRBV5-1,14,TRBD2,ASSLGVAGVADTQY
TRBV12-3/TRBV12-4,10,.,ASSLRNYGYT
TRBV2,10,.,ASSRALYEQY
TRBV15,13,.,ATSRDRPAQETQY
TRBV4-2,12,.,ASSQEFSADTQY
TRBV3-1,11,.,ASSPLGRGEQY
TRBV7-8,14,TRBD1,ASSFGTGASYNEQF
TRBV5-6,10,.,ASSVGNNEQF
TRBV11-2,11,.,ASSFNRNTEAF
TRBV2,12,.,ASSDYELQETQY
TRBV28,15,.,ASSSLPTGSSYNEQF
TRBV10-3,12,TRBD1,AISDQGQGEGYT
TRBV6-1,13,TRBD1,ASSIGQGSTDTQY
TRBV5-4,11,.,ASTDGSSSTQY
TRBV9,12,.,ASSPSRANTEAF
TRBV28,14,.,ASSSMVGSWSYEQY
TRBV12-3/TRBV12-4,11,.,ASSLIQDEKLF
TRBV20-1,11,.,SARAYPVRTQY
TRBV5-1,12,.,ASSPTGNADTQY
TRBV2,11,.,ASTPGLNTEAF
TRBV4-1,11,.,ASSQEKQYGYT
TRBV19,13,TRBD1,ASSRGAYSNQPQH